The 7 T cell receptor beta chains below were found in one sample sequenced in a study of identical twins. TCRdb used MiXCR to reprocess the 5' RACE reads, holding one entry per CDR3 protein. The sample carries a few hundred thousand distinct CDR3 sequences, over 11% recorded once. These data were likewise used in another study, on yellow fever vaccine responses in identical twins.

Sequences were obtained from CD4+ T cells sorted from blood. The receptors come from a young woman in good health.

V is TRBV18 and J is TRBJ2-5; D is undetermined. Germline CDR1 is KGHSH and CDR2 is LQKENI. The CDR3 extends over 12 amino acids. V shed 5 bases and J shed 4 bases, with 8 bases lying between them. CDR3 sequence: CASSSERETQYF. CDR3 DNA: TGTGCCAGCTCATCTGAACGAGAGACCCAGTACTTC.

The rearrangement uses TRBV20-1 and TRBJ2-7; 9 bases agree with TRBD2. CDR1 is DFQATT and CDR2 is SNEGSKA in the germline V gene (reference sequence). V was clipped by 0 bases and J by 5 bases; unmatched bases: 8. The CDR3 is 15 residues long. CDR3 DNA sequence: TGCAGTGCTAGAGATCGGGGTAGCGGGAGTGACGAGCAGTACTTC. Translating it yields CSARDRGSGSDEQYF.

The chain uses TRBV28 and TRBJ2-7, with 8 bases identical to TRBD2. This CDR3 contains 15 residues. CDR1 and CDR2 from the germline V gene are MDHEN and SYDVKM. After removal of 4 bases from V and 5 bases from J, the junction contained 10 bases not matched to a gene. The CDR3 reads CASSYSGTRFDEQYF. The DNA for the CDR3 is TGTGCCAGCAGTTATTCGGGGACTAGGTTCGACGAGCAGTACTTC.

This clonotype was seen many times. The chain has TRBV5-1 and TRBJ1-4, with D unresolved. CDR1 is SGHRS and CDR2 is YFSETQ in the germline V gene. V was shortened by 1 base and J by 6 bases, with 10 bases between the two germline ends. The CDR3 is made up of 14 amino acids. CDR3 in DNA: TGCGCCAGCAGCTTGCAAGGCCCAGATGAAAAACTGTTTTTT. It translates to CASSLQGPDEKLFF.

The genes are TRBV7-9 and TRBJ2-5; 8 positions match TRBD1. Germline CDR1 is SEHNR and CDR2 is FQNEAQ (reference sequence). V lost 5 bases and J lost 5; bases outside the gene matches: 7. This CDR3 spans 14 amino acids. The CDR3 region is CASSNTDRVETQYF. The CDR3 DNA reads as TGTGCCAGCAGCAACACGGACAGGGTCGAGACCCAGTACTTC.

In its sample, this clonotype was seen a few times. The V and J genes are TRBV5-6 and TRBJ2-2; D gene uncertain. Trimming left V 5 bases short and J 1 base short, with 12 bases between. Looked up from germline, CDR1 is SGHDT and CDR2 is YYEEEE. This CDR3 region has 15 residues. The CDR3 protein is CASSRDTLNTGELFF. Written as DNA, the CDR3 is TGTGCCAGCAGTCGTGACACCCTGAACACCGGGGAGCTGTTTTTT.

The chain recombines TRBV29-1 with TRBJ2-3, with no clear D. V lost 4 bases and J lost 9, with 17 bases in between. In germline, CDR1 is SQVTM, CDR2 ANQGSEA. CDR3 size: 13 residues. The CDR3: CSVVVLSVETQYF. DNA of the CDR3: TGCAGCGTTGTTGTTTTGTCTGTGGAGACGCAGTATTTT.